This T cell receptor (beta chain) was sequenced in a study of cytomegalovirus exposure and HLA in healthy donors. Study-level background: The same platform used for the approximately 700 first-cohort repertoires was also used for the roughly 130 validation repertoires, as a later analysis reported.

This clone occurred once. Its target is unknown. The protocol was immunoSEQ multiplex PCR, while the TCRdb copy is restricted to in-frame clones and leaves out a portion. This table has around 100,000 clones, approximately 81% appearing once. Overall study results and limits: For cytomegalovirus status, the classifier reportedly gave diagnoses with high specificity and sensitivity. Testing in vitro showed a few CMV-associated chains specific for CMV antigens.

CDR3 length equals 13 residues. Deletions cut 1 base from V and 3 bases from J, with 10 bases between. Germline assignment: CDR1 SQVTM and CDR2 ANQGSEA. Specimen: PBMCs. The rearrangement uses TRBV29-1 and TRBJ2-7; perhaps TRBD2 as D (6 bases). This TCR was recovered from a man aged 18 to 29 in good health and CMV-seropositive. The CDR3 is CSVEAGENYEQYF. CDR3 DNA: TGCAGCGTTGAAGCGGGGGAGAACTACGAGCAGTACTTC.